The sequence of this T cell receptor beta chain was determined in a study of OX40 agonist ivuxolimab in advanced cancers. The V gene lost 6 bases and the J gene lost 2 bases, with 10 bases spanning the gap. CDR3 size: 13 residues. The V gene's germline CDR1 is MNHEY and CDR2 SVGAGI. Produced via immunoSEQ multiplex PCR; TCRdb's table is partial and in-frame only. The profile covers about 39,000 clones, with more than 85% appearing a single time and roughly 21% taken by the ten largest. The starting material was CD4+ or CD8+ T cells sorted from blood, obtained in a trial of the OX40 agonist ivuxolimab. The rearrangement uses TRBV6-5 and TRBJ2-5; D uncertain. This TCR was recovered from an adult with an advanced solid tumor such as melanoma, head and neck, liver or kidney cancer. The CDR3, as DNA: TGTGCCAGCAGGGACGGTACTCAAGAGACCCAGTACTTC. Amino acid sequence: CASRDGTQETQYF.